These T cell receptor beta chains were read from a single sample in a study of blood T cell repertoires in COVID-19. Repertoires were generated with immunoSEQ multiplex PCR, while TCRdb's copy carries only in-frame clones and drops some. The table includes around 230,000 clones, around 90% detected once. The sample was peripheral blood. Source of these receptors: a man in his fifties or sixties who had recovered from COVID-19. CDR3s include the opening cysteine and the closing phenylalanine or tryptophan. D genes are given only for firm matches. Clone size, where shown, is once, few, many, or a class for clones that have expanded.

>NA|TRBV11-2|TRBJ1-6|NA
TGTGCCAGCAGCTTAGCGGGTCTTAGGGGTCATTCACCCCTCCACTTT
CASSLAGLRGHSPLHF
>NA|TRBV9|TRBJ2-6|NA
TGTGCCAGCAGCGTTAAACTCGCCGGGGTGGATTACTCTGGGGCCAACGTCCTGACTTTC
CASSVKLAGVDYSGANVLTF
>TRBD1|TRBV10-3|TRBJ2-7|NA
TGTGCCATCAGTGATTCAAATCCGGGACAGGGATCTGTGGACGAGCAGTACTTC
CAISDSNPGQGSVDEQYF
>TRBD2|TRBV6-6|TRBJ2-2|NA
TGTGCCAGCAGTTCTGGGACTAGCGGGTACACCGGGGAGCTGTTTTTT
CASSSGTSGYTGELFF
>NA|TRBV29-1|TRBJ2-6|once
TGCAGCGTTGACAGCTCTGGGGCCAACGTCCTGACTTTC
CSVDSSGANVLTF
>NA|TRBV11-2|TRBJ2-2|few
TGTGCCAGCAGCCCCCTAAAGCGCCCCGGGGAGCTGTTTTTT
CASSPLKRPGELFF
>NA|TRBV5-1|TRBJ2-3|NA
TGCGCCAGCAGCTCACCAGGTCTTACGCAGTATTTT
CASSSPGLTQYF
>TRBD1|TRBV6-5|TRBJ1-2|NA
TGTGCCAGCAGCCAATGGGGGACAGCGGATGGCTACACCTTC
CASSQWGTADGYTF
>NA|TRBV19|TRBJ1-5|NA
TGTGCCAGTAGCGCTCCCCGGGGGGTTTTGAATCAGCCCCAGCATTTT
CASSAPRGVLNQPQHF
>NA|TRBV24-1|TRBJ2-1|few
TGTGCCACCAGTGATTTTGTGTCGGGGTACAATGAGCAGTTCTTC
CATSDFVSGYNEQFF
>TRBD1|TRBV19|TRBJ1-5|NA
TGTGCCAGTAATACAGGGGGCTATCAGCCCCAGCATTTT
CASNTGGYQPQHF
>NA|TRBV30|TRBJ1-3|few
TGTGCCTTGGACAGTCACTCTGGAAACACCATATATTTT
CALDSHSGNTIYF
>NA|TRBV10-1|TRBJ2-1|NA
TGCGCCAGCAGTGTCACGAGCTCCTACAATGAGCAGTTCTTC
CASSVTSSYNEQFF
>TRBD1|TRBV11-3|TRBJ2-6|NA
TGTGCCAGCAGCTTAGGAACAGGGGCTTACTCTGGGGCCAACGTCCTGACTTTC
CASSLGTGAYSGANVLTF
>NA|TRBV10-3|TRBJ2-1|NA
TGTGCCATCAATGGAGGGGGGGGGATTGAGCAGTTCTTC
CAINGGGGIEQFF
>TRBD1|TRBV27|TRBJ2-5|NA
TGTGCCAGCAGTTTCTTGAACAGGGGGCAAGAGACCCAGTACTTC
CASSFLNRGQETQYF
>TRBD1|TRBV19|TRBJ1-5|NA
TGTGCCAGTATAGGACAGGAGTTTCGGCCCCAGCATTTT
CASIGQEFRPQHF
>NA|TRBV6-6|TRBJ1-4|NA
TGTGCCAGCACTATAACACAGGGTGCAAAACTGTTTTTT
CASTITQGAKLFF
>NA|TRBV5-6|TRBJ1-5|NA
TGTGCCAGCAGCTCTAAGGGCCGGGGTTACAATCAGCCCCAGCATTTT
CASSSKGRGYNQPQHF
>TRBD2|TRBV3-1/TRBV3-2|TRBJ2-5|NA
TGTGCCAGCAGCCAAGTGCCTAGCGGGGGGGGGACCCAGTACTTC
CASSQVPSGGGTQYF
>TRBD1|TRBV12-5|TRBJ2-3|NA
TGTGCTAACGCAACAGCAAATCAGGGGGCAGATACGCAGTATTTT
CANATANQGADTQYF
>TRBD1|TRBV5-1|TRBJ1-2|NA
TGCGCCAGCAGCTTGGGACAGGGGGACTATGGCTACACCTTC
CASSLGQGDYGYTF
>NA|TRBV7-9|TRBJ1-5|NA
TGTGCCAGCAGCCGACAGCCATATAGCAATCAGCCCCAGCATTTT
CASSRQPYSNQPQHF
>NA|TRBV18|TRBJ1-1|NA
TGTGCCAGCTCACCACCGGGGGGGAATGTGAACACTGAAGCTTTCTTT
CASSPPGGNVNTEAFF
>NA|TRBV18|TRBJ1-2|NA
TGTGCCAGCTCACCACTTTCCTCTGGGGAGGGGAATTATGGCTACACCTTC
CASSPLSSGEGNYGYTF
>NA|TRBV19|TRBJ2-1|NA
TGTGCCAGTAGTATCCCTCAGGGTAGGGGGGGCCACAATGAGCAGTTCTTC
CASSIPQGRGGHNEQFF